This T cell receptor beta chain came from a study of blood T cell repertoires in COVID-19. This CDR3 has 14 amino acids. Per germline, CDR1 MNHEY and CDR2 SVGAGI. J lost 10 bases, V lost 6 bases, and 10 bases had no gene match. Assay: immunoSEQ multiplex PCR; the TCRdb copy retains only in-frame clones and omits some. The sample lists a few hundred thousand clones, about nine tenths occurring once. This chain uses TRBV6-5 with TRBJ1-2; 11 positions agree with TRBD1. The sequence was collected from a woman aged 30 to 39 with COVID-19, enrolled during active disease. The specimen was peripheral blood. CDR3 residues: CASRPGQGAFAYTF. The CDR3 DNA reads TGTGCCAGCAGACCAGGACAGGGGGCTTTCGCCTACACCTTC.